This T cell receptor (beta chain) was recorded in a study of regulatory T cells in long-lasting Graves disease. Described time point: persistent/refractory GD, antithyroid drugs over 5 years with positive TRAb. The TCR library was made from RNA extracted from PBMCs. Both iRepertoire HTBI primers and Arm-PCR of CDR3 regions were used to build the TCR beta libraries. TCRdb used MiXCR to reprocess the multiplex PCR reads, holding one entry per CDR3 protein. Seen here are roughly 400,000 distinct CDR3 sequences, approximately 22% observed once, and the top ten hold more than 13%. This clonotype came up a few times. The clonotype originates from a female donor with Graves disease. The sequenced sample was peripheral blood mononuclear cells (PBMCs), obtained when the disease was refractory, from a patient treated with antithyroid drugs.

As DNA, the CDR3 is TGTGCCTGCTCCAGGGCCTACGAGCAGTACTTC. Amino acids: CACSRAYEQYF. The chain carries TRBV30 and TRBJ2-7; D possibly corresponds to TRBD1 (5 bases). The CDR3 contains 11 residues. With 6 bases removed from V and 2 bases from J, the gap between germline ends came to 8 bases. Germline assignment: CDR1 GTSNPN and CDR2 SVGIG (reference sequence). Filled out from reference TRBV30 and TRBJ2-7, the complete variable domain reads SQTIHQWPATLVQPVGSPLSLECTVEGTSNPNLYWYRQAAGRGLQLLFYSVGIGQISSEVPQNLSASRPQDRQFILSSKKLLLSDSGFYLCACSRAYEQYFGPGTRLTVT.